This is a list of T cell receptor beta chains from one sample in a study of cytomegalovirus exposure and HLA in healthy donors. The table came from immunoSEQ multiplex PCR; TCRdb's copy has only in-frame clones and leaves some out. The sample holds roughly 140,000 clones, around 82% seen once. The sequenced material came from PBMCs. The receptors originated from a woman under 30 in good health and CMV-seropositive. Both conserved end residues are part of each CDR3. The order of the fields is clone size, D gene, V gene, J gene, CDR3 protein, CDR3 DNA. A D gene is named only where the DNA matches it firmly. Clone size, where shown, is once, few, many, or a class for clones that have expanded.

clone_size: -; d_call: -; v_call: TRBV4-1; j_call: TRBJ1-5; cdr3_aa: CASSHGGADQPQHF; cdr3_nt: TGCGCCAGCAGCCATGGCGGGGCTGATCAGCCCCAGCATTTT
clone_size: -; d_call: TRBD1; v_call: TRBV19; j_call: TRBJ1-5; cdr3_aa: CASSMVGTGEANQPQHF; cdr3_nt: TGTGCCAGTAGTATGGTCGGGACAGGGGAAGCGAATCAGCCCCAGCATTTT
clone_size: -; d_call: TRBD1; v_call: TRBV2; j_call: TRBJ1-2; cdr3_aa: CASSPDRGTLYGYTF; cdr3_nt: TGTGCCAGCTCCCCAGACAGGGGGACGCTCTATGGCTACACCTTC
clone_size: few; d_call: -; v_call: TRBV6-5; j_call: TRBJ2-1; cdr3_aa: CASARRPLDYNEQFF; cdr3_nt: TGTGCCAGCGCCCGGAGACCGCTGGACTACAATGAGCAGTTCTTC
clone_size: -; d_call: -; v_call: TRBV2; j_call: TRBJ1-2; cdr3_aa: CASSVRNYGYTF; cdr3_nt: TGTGCCAGCAGTGTACGGAACTATGGCTACACCTTC
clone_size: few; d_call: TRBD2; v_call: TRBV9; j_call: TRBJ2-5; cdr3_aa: CASSPGGGETQYF; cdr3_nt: TGTGCCAGCAGTCCGGGGGGGGGAGAGACCCAGTACTTC
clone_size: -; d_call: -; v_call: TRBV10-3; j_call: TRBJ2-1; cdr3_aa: CAMGATYNEQFF; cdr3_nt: TGTGCCATGGGGGCCACCTACAATGAGCAGTTCTTC
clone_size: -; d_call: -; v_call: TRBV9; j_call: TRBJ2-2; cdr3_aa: CASSVAGVNTGELFF; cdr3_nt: TGTGCCAGCAGCGTAGCGGGGGTTAACACCGGGGAGCTGTTTTTT
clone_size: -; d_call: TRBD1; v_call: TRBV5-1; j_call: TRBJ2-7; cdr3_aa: CASSLGTGHSYEQYF; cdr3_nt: TGCGCCAGCAGCTTGGGGACAGGGCACTCCTACGAGCAGTACTTC
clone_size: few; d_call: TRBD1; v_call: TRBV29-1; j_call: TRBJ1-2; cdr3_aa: CSVVGTGFDGYTF; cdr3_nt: TGCAGCGTTGTGGGGACAGGGTTTGATGGCTACACCTTC
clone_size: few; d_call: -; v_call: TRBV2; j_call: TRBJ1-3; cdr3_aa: CASSFFLSSGNTIYF; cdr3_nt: TGTGCCAGCAGTTTCTTCCTTAGCTCTGGAAACACCATATATTTT
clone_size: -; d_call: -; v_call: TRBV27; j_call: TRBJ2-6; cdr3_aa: CASSFQMWSSGANVLTF; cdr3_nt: TGTGCCAGCAGTTTCCAAATGTGGAGCTCTGGGGCCAACGTCCTGACTTTC
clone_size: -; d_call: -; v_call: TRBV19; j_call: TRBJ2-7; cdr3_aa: CATSSRGDRMFHSAIYEQYF; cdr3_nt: TGTGCCACCAGTAGTCGGGGGGACAGGATGTTTCATTCCGCGATCTACGAGCAGTACTTC
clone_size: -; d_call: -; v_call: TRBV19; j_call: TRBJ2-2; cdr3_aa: CASSIRTDANTGELFF; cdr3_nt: TGTGCCAGTAGTATCAGGACAGACGCGAACACCGGGGAGCTGTTTTTT
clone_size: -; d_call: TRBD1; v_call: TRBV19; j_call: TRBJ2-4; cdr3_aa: CASSSTAGGGIWAKNIQYF; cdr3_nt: TGTGCCAGTAGTTCCACGGCAGGGGGCGGAATTTGGGCCAAAAACATTCAGTACTTC
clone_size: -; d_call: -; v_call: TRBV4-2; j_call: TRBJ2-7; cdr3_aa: CASSQDLGGEQYF; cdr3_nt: TGTGCCAGCAGCCAAGACTTAGGAGGGGAGCAGTACTTC
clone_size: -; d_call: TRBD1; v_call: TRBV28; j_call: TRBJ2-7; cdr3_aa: CASSPGQVPPYEQYF; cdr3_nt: TGTGCCAGCAGTCCGGGACAGGTACCCCCCTACGAGCAGTACTTC
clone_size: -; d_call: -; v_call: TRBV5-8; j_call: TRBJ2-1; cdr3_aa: CASSLIQGNEQFF; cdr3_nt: TGTGCCAGCAGCTTAATTCAGGGAAATGAGCAGTTCTTC
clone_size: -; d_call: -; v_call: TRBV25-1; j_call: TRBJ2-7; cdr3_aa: CASSESGSSRYEQYF; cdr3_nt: TGTGCCAGCAGTGAATCTGGCAGTTCTAGATACGAGCAGTACTTC
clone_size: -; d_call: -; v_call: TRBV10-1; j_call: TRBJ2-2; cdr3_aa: CATSPAGVRTGELFF; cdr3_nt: TGCGCCACATCCCCAGCAGGGGTGAGGACCGGGGAGCTGTTTTTT
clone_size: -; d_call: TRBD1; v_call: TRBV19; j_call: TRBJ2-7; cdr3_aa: CASSPGDRGPYEQYF; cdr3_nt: TGTGCCAGTTCCCCAGGAGACAGGGGCCCCTACGAGCAGTACTTC
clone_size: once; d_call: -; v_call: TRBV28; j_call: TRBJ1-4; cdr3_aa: CASSPGGARDEKLFF; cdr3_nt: TGTGCCAGCAGTCCCGGGGGGGCGCGTGACGAAAAACTGTTTTTT
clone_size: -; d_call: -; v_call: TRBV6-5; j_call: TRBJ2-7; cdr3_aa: CASSYSHSGTYEQYF; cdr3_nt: TGTGCCAGCAGTTACTCCCACTCAGGGACCTACGAGCAGTACTTC
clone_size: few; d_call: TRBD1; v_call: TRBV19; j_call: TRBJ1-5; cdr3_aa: CASNLDRGANQPQHF; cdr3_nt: TGTGCCAGTAATTTAGACAGGGGAGCTAATCAGCCCCAGCATTTT
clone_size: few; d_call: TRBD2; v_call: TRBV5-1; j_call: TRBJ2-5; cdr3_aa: CASSFERGGLETQYF; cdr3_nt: TGCGCCAGCAGCTTTGAGCGGGGGGGATTGGAGACCCAGTACTTC
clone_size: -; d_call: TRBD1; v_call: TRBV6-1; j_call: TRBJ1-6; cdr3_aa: CASRRGTGDNSPLHF; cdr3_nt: TGTGCCAGCAGGCGGGGGACAGGGGATAATTCACCCCTCCACTTT
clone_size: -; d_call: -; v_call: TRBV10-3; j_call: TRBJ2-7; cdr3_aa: CAISALGGGAYEQYF; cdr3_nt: TGTGCCATCAGTGCTTTGGGGGGAGGAGCCTACGAGCAGTACTTC
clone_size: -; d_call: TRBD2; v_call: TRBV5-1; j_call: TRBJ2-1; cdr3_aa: CASSWGTSGGAREQFF; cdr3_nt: TGCGCCAGCAGCTGGGGGACTAGCGGGGGGGCACGTGAGCAGTTCTTC
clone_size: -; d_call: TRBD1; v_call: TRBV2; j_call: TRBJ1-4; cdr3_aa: CASSADRGDEKLFF; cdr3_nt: TGTGCCAGCAGTGCAGACAGGGGAGATGAAAAACTGTTTTTT
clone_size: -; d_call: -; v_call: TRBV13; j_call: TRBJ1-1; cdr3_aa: CASSHTPYRNMNTEAFF; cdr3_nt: TGTGCCAGCAGCCACACTCCTTACAGGAACATGAACACTGAAGCTTTCTTT
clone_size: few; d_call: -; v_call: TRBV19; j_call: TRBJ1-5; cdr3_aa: CATSGGKYQPQHF; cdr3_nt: TGTGCCACCTCGGGGGGGAAATATCAGCCCCAGCATTTT
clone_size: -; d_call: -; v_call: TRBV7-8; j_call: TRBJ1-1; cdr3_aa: CASSSGQNKPEAFF; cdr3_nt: TGTGCCAGCAGCTCAGGACAGAACAAACCTGAAGCTTTCTTT
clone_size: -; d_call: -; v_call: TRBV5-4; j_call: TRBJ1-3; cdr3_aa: CASSFFGRSGNTIYF; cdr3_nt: TGTGCCAGCAGCTTCTTCGGTCGCTCTGGAAACACCATATATTTT
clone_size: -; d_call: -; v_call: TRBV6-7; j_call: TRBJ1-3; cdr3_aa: CADAWGVSGNTIYF; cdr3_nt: TGTGCCGATGCGTGGGGCGTCTCTGGAAACACCATATATTTT
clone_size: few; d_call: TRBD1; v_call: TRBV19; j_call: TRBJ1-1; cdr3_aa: CASSEYPGQAKHEAFF; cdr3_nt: TGTGCCAGTAGTGAATACCCGGGACAGGCTAAGCATGAAGCTTTCTTT
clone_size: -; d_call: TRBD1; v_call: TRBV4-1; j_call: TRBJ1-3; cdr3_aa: CASSQGRQGSSGNTIYF; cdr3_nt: TGCGCCAGCAGCCAAGGGAGACAGGGATCCTCTGGAAACACCATATATTTT
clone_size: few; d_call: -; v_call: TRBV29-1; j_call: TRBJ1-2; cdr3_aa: CSVERNREYGYTF; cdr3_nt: TGCAGCGTTGAAAGGAACAGGGAATATGGCTACACCTTC
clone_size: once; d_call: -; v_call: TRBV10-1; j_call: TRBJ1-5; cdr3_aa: CASSDGAHGFRPQHF; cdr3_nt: TGCGCCAGCAGTGATGGGGCCCACGGCTTTAGGCCCCAGCATTTT
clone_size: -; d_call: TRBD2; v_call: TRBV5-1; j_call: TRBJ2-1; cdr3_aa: CASSLGTSGGIYNEQFF; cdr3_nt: TGCGCCAGCAGCTTGGGGACTAGCGGGGGTATTTACAATGAGCAGTTCTTC
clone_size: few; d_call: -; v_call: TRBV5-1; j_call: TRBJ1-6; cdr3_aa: CASSLEANSPLHF; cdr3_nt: TGCGCCAGCAGCTTGGAAGCAAATTCACCCCTCCACTTT
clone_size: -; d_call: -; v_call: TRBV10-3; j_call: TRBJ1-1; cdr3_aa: CAISESGGLNTEAFF; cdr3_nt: TGTGCCATCAGTGAGTCGGGGGGGTTGAACACTGAAGCTTTCTTT
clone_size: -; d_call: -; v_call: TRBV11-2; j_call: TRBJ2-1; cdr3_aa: CASSLVSAAILNNEQFF; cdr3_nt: TGTGCCAGCAGCTTAGTTTCCGCGGCTATTCTCAACAATGAGCAGTTCTTC
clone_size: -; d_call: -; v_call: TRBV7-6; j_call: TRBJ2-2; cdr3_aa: CASSWSSTGELFF; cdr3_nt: TGTGCCAGCAGCTGGTCGAGCACCGGGGAGCTGTTTTTT
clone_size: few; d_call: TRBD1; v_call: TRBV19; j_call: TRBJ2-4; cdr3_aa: CASSRGGQGISAKNIQYF; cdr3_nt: TGTGCCAGTAGTAGGGGGGGACAGGGTATTTCAGCCAAAAACATTCAGTACTTC
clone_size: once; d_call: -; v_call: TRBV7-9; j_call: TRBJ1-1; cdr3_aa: CASSSPLGTEAFF; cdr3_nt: TGTGCCAGCAGCTCCCCTCTCGGCACTGAAGCTTTCTTT
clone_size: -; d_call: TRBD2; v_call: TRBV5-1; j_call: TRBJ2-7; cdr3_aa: CASSPRAGANEQYF; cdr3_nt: TGCGCCAGCAGCCCCCGAGCGGGGGCCAACGAGCAGTACTTC
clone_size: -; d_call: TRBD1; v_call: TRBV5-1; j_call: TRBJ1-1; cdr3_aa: CASSLTGVNNEAFF; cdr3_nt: TGCGCCAGCAGCCTCACAGGGGTTAATAATGAAGCTTTCTTT
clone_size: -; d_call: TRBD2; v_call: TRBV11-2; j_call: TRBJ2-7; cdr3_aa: CASKRIGGLTYEQYF; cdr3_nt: TGTGCCAGCAAACGCATCGGGGGGTTAACCTACGAGCAGTACTTC
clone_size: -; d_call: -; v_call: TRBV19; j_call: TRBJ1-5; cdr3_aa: CASESGTLKTNQPQHF; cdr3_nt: TGTGCCAGCGAATCGGGAACACTTAAAACTAATCAGCCCCAGCATTTT
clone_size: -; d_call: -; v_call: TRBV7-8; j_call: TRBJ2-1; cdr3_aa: CASSLGGGIEQFF; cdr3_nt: TGTGCCAGCAGCTTAGGTGGGGGGATTGAGCAGTTCTTC
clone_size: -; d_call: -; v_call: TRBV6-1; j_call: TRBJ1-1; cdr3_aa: CASRQGRMNTEAFF; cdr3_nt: TGTGCCAGCAGGCAGGGTCGGATGAACACTGAAGCTTTCTTT